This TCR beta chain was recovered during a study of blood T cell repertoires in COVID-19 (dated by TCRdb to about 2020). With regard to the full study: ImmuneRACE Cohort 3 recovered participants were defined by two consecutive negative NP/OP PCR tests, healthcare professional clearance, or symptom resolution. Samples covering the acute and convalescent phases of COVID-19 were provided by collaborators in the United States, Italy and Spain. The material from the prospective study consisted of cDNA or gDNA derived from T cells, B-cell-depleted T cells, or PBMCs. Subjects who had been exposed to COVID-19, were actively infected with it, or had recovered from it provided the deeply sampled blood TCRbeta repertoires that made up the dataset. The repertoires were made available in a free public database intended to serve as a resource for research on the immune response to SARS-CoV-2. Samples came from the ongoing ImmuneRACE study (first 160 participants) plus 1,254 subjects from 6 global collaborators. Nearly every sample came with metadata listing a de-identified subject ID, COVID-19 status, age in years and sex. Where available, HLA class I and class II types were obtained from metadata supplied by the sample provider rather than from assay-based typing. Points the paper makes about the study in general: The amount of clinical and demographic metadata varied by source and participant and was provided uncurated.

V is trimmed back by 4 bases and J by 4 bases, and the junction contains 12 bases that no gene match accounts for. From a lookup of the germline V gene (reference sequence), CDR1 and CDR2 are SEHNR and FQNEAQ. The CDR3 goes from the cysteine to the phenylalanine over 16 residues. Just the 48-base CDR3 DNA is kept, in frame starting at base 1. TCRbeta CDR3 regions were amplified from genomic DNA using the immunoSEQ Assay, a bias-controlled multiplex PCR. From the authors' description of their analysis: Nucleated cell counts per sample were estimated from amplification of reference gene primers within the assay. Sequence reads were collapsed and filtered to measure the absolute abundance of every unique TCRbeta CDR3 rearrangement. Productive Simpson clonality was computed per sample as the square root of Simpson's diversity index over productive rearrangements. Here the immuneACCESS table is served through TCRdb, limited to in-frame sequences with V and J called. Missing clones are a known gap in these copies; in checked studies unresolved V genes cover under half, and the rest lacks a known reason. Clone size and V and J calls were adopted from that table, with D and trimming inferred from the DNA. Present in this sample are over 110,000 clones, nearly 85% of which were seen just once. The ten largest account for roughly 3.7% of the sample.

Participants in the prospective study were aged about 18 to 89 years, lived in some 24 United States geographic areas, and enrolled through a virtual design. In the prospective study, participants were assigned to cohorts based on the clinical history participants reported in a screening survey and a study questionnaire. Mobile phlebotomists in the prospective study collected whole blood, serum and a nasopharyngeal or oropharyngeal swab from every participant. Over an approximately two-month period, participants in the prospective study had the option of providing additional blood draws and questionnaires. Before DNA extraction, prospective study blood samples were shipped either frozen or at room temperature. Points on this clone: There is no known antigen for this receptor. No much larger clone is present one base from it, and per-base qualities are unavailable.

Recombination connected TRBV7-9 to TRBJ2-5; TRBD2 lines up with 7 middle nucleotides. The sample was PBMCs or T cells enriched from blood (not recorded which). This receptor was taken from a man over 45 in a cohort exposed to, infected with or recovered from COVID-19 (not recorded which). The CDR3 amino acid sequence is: CASSWEGNSWGETQYF. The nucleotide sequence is TGTGCCAGCAGCTGGGAGGGGAACAGCTGGGGAGAGACCCAGTACTTC. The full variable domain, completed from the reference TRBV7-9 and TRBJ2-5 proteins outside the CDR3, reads DTGVSQNPRHKITKRGQNVTFRCDPISEHNRLYWYRQTLGQGPEFLTYFQNEAQLEKSRLLSDRFSAERPKGSFSTLEIQRTEQGDSAMYLCASSWEGNSWGETQYFGPGTRLLVL.